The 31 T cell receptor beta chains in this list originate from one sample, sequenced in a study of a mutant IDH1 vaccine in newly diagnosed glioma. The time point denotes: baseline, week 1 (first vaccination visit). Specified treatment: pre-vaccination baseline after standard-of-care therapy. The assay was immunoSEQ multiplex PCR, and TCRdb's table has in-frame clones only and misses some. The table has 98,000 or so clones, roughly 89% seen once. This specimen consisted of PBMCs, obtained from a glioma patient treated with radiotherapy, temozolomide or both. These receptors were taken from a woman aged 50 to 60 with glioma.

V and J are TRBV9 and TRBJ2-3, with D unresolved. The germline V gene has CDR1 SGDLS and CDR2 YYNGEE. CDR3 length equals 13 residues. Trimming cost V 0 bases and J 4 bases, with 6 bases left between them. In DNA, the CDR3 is TGTGCCAGCAGCGTAGAAATAGCAGATACGCAGTATTTT. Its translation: CASSVEIADTQYF.

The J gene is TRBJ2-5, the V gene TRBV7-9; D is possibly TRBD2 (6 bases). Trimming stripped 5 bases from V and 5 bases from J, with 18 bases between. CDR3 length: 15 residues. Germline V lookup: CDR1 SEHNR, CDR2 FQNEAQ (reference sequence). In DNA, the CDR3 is TGTGCCAGCAGCCCTGAAGGGACTCCGAGGGAGACCCAGTACTTC. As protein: CASSPEGTPRETQYF.

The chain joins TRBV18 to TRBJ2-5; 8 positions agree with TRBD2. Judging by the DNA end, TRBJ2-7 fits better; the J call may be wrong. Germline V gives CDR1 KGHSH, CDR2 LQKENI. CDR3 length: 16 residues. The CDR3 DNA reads TGTGCCAGTCCTACACCAGGGCGGGAGGTCAAATACGAGCAGTACTTC. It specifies CASPTPGREVKYEQYF.

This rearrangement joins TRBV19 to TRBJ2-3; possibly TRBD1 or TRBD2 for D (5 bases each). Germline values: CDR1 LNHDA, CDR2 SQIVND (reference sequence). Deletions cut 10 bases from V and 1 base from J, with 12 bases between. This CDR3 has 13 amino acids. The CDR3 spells CATSGRGTDTQYF. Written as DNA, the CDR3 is TGTGCCACTTCGGGACGGGGCACAGATACGCAGTATTTT.

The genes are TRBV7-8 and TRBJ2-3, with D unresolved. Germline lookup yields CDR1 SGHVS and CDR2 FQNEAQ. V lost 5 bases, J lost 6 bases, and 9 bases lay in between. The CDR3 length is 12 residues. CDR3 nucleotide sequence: TGTGCCAGCAGCCTTGAGTGGGATACGCAGTATTTT. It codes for CASSLEWDTQYF.

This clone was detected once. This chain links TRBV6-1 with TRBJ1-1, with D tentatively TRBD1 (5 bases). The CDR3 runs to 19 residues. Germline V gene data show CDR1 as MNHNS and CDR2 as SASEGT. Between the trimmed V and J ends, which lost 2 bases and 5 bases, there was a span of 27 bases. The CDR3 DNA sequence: TGTGCCAGCAGTGAACCGTTCCTGGGAGAATTCCTCGGGGGGACTGAAGCTTTCTTT. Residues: CASSEPFLGEFLGGTEAFF.

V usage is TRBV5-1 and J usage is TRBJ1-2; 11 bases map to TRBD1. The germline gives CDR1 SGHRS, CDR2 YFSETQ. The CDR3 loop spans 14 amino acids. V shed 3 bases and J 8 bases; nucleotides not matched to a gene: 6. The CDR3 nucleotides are TGCGCCAGCAGCTCCGGGACAGGGGGTTTCGGCTACACCTTC. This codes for CASSSGTGGFGYTF. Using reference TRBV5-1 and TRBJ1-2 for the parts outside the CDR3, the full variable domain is KAGVTQTPRYLIKTRGQQVTLSCSPISGHRSVSWYQQTPGQGLQFLFEYFSETQRNKGNFPGRFSGRQFSNSRSEMNVSTLELGDSALYLCASSSGTGGFGYTFGSGTRLTVV.

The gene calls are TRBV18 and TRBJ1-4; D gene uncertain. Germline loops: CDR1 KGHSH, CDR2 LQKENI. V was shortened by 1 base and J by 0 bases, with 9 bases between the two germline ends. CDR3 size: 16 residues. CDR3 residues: CASSPLRRATNEKLFF. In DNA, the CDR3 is TGTGCCAGCTCACCACTTCGGCGGGCAACTAATGAAAAACTGTTTTTT.

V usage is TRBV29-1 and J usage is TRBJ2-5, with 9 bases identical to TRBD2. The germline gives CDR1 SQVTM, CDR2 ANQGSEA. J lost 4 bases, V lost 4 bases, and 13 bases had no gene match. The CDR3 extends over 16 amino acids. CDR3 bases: TGCAGCGTTGGGGAGGGGCCCGGACTAGCGCCAGAGACCCAGTACTTC. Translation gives CSVGEGPGLAPETQYF.

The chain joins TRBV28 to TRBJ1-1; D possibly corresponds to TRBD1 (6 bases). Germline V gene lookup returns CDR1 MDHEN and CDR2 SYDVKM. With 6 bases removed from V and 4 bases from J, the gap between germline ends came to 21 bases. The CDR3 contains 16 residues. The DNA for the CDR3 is TGTGCCAGCAGCTCCATGGGGGGCGCAAAGGGCACTGAAGCTTTCTTT. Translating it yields CASSSMGGAKGTEAFF.

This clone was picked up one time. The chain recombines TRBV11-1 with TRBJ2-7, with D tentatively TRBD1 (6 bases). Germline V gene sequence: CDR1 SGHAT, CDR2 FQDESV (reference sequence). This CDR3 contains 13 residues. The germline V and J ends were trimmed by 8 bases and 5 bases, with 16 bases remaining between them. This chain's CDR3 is CASGITGFNEQYF. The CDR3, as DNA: TGTGCCAGCGGAATTACAGGGTTCAACGAGCAGTACTTC. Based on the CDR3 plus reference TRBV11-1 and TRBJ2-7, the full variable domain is EAEVAQSPRYKITEKSQAVAFWCDPISGHATLYWYRQILGQGPELLVQFQDESVVDDSQLPKDRFSAERLKGVDSTLKIQPAELGDSAMYLCASGITGFNEQYFGPGTRLTVT.

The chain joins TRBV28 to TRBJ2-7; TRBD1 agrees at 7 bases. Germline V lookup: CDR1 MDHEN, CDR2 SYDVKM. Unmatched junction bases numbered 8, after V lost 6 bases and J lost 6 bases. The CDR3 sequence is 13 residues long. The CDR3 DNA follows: TGTGCCAGCAGGGACCGACCAGGGGGCGAGCAGTACTTC. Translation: CASRDRPGGEQYF.

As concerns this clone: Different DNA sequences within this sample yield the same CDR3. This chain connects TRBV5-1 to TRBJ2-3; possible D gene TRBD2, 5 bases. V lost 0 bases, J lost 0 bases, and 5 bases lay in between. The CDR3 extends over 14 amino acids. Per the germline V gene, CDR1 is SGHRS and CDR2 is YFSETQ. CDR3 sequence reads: CASSLGTSTDTQYF. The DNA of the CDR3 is TGCGCCAGCAGCTTGGGGACTAGCACAGATACGCAGTATTTT.

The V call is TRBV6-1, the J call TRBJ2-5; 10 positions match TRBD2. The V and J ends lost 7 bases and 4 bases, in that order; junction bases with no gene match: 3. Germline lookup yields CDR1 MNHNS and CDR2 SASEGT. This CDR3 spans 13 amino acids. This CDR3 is CASKLAGRETQYF. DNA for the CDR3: TGTGCCAGCAAACTAGCGGGAAGAGAGACCCAGTACTTC.

The CDR3 DNA follows: TGCGCCAGCAGCTTCGACCTGGGAGAGACCCAGTACTTC. It specifies CASSFDLGETQYF. This chain joins TRBV5-1 and TRBJ2-5; D ambiguous. Trimming left V 2 bases short and J 4 bases short, with 9 bases between. Looked up from germline, CDR1 is SGHRS and CDR2 is YFSETQ. The CDR3 contains 13 residues.

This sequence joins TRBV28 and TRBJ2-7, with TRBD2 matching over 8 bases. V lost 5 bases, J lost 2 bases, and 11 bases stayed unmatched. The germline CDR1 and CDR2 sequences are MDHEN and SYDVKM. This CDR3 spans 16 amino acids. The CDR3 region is CASSLLGLAGAYEQYF. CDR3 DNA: TGTGCCAGCAGTCTCCTCGGACTAGCCGGGGCCTACGAGCAGTACTTC.

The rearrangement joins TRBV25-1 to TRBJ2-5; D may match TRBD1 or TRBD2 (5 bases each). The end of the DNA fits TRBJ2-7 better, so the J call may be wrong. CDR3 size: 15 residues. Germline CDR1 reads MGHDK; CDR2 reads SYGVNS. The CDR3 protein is CASSEWGGSTYEQYF. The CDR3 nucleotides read TGTGCCAGCAGTGAATGGGGCGGGTCTACATACGAGCAGTACTTC.

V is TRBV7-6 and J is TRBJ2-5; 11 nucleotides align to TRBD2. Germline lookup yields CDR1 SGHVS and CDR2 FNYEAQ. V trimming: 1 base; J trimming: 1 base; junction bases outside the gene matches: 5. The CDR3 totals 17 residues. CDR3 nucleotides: TGTGCCAGCAGCTTAGGTACTAGCGGGAGATTCCAAGAGACCCAGTACTTC. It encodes CASSLGTSGRFQETQYF.

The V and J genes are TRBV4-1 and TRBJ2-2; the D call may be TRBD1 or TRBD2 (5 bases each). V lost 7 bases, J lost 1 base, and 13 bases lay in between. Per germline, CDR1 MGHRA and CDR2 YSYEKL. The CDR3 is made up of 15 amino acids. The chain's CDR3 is CASNEGILNTGELFF. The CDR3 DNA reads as TGCGCCAGCAACGAGGGGATTCTGAACACCGGGGAGCTGTTTTTT.

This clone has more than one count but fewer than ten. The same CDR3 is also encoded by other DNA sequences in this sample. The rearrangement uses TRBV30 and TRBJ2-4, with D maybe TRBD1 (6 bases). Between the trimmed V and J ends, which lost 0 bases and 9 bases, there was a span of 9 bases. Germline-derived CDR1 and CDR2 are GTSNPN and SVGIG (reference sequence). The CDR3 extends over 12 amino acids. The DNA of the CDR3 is TGTGCCTGGAGTGTGTTAGGGGGCATTCAGTACTTC. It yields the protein CAWSVLGGIQYF.

The CDR3 sequence: CASSLSLGQGAGANVLTF. As DNA, the CDR3 is TGTGCCAGCAGTTTAAGCCTGGGACAGGGTGCCGGGGCCAACGTCCTGACTTTC. The chain has TRBV28 and TRBJ2-6; 9 positions agree with TRBD1. The CDR3 covers 18 residues. Per the germline V gene, CDR1 is MDHEN and CDR2 is SYDVKM. The ends lost 2 bases at V and 4 bases at J; junction bases unmatched: 9. Combining the CDR3 with reference TRBV28 and TRBJ2-6 gives the whole variable domain DVKVTQSSRYLVKRTGEKVFLECVQDMDHENMFWYRQDPGLGLRLIYFSYDVKMKEKGDIPEGYSVSREKKERFSLILESASTNQTSMYLCASSLSLGQGAGANVLTFGAGSRLTVL.

The CDR3 DNA reads as TGTGCCAGCAGCTCCCCGACGGGGGTGAACACCGGGGAGCTGTTTTTT. This encodes CASSSPTGVNTGELFF. This sequence joins TRBV7-9 and TRBJ2-2; perhaps TRBD2 as D (6 bases). CDR1 is SEHNR and CDR2 is FQNEAQ in the germline V gene (reference sequence). The V end was cut by 4 bases, the J end by 1 base, with 13 bases between. CDR3 length equals 16 residues.

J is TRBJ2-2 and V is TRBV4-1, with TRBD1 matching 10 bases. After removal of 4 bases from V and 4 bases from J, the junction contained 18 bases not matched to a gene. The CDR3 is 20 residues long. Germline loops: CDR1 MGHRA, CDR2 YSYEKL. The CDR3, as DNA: TGCGCCAGCAGCCCCAGAAGGACAGGGGGTAGGGCCCCTGGCACCGGGGAGCTGTTTTTT. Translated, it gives CASSPRRTGGRAPGTGELFF.

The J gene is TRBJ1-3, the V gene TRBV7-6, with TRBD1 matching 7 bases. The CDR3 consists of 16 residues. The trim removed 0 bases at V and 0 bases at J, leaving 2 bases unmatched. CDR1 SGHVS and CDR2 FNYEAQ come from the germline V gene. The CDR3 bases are TGTGCCAGCAGCTTAGCGGGACAGAGCTCTGGAAACACCATATATTTT. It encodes CASSLAGQSSGNTIYF.

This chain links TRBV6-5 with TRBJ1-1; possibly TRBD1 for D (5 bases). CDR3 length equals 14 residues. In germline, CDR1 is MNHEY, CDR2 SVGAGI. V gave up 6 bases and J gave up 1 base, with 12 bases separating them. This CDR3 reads CASSQIGGNTEAFF. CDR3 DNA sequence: TGTGCCAGCAGCCAGATTGGGGGGAACACTGAAGCTTTCTTT.

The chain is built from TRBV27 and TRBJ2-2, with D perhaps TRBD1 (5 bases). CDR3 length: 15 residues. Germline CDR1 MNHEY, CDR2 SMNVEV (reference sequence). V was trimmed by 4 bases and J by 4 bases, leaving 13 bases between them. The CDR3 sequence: CASSWVGVGTGELFF. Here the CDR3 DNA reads TGTGCCAGCAGTTGGGTAGGGGTAGGCACCGGGGAGCTGTTTTTT.

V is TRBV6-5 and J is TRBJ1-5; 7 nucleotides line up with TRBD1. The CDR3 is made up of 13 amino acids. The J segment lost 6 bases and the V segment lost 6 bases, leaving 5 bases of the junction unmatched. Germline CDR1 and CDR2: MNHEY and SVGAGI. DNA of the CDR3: TGTGCCAGCAGAGACAGGGAAGGTCAGCCCCAGCATTTT. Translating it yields CASRDREGQPQHF.

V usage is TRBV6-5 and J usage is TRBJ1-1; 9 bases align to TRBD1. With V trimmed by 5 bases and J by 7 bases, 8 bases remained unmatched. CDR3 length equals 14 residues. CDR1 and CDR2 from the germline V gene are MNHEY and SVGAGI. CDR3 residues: CASSDSTGGVEAFF. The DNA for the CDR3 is TGTGCCAGCAGTGATTCGACAGGGGGAGTTGAAGCTTTCTTT.

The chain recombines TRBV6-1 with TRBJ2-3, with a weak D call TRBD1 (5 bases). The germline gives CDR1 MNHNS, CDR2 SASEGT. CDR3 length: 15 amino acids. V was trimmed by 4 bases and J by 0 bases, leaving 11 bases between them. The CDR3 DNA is TGTGCCAGCAGTGGTGGTCAGGGTAGCACAGATACGCAGTATTTT. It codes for CASSGGQGSTDTQYF.

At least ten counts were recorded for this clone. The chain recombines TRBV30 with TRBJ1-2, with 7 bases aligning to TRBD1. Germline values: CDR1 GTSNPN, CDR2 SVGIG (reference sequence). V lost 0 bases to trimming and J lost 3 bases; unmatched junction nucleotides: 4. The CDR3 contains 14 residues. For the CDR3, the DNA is TGTGCCTGGAGTGTACAGGGGATCTACTATGGCTACACCTTC. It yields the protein CAWSVQGIYYGYTF.

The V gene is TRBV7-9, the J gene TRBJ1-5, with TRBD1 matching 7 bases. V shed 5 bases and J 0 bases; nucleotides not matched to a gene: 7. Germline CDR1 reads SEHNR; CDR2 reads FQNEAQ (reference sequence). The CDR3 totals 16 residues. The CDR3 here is CASSRTGGYSNQPQHF. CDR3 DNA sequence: TGTGCCAGCAGCCGGACAGGAGGATATAGCAATCAGCCCCAGCATTTT.